This is a list of T cell receptor beta chains from one sample in a study of blood T cell repertoires in COVID-19. Data came from immunoSEQ multiplex PCR; TCRdb stores just in-frame clones and leaves some out. This sample yields about 190,000 clones, of which 65% to 85% are seen a single time; 3% to 3.5% belongs to the top ten. The sequencing input was PBMCs or T cells enriched from blood (not recorded which). The receptors derive from a woman in her 30s who had been exposed to COVID-19. CDR3s include the opening cysteine and the closing phenylalanine or tryptophan. D genes are given only for firm matches. The size entry is marked missing in some rows and otherwise reads once, few, many or a size class.

j_call: TRBJ1-5; clone_size: .; v_call: TRBV7-9; d_call: .; cdr3_nt: TGTGCCAGCAGCCCAGAGGTCGAAAATCAGCCCCAGCATTTT; cdr3_aa: CASSPEVENQPQHF
j_call: TRBJ1-3; clone_size: .; v_call: TRBV5-1; d_call: TRBD1; cdr3_nt: TGCGCCAGCAGCCCGAGGACAGGGGACGGAAACACCATATATTTT; cdr3_aa: CASSPRTGDGNTIYF
j_call: TRBJ1-1; clone_size: .; v_call: TRBV19; d_call: TRBD1; cdr3_nt: TGTGCCAGTAGTGAGGCAGGGGGCAGGACGATTAGCACTGAAGCTTTCTTT; cdr3_aa: CASSEAGGRTISTEAFF
j_call: TRBJ1-2; clone_size: .; v_call: TRBV5-1; d_call: .; cdr3_nt: TGCGCCAGCAGCTTGCTTCAGGGAAGCTATGGCTACACCTTC; cdr3_aa: CASSLLQGSYGYTF
j_call: TRBJ2-7; clone_size: .; v_call: TRBV27; d_call: TRBD1; cdr3_nt: TGTGCCAGCAGTCAGACAGGGGAAAGGTACGAGCAGTACTTC; cdr3_aa: CASSQTGERYEQYF
j_call: TRBJ1-1; clone_size: .; v_call: TRBV19; d_call: TRBD1; cdr3_nt: TGTGCCAGTAGTATAGATGGGACAGCCACTGAAGCTTTCTTT; cdr3_aa: CASSIDGTATEAFF
j_call: TRBJ1-5; clone_size: .; v_call: TRBV6-1; d_call: .; cdr3_nt: TGTGCCAGCAGTGAAGAACATCCCAGGGTCGGTAATCAGCCCCAGCATTTT; cdr3_aa: CASSEEHPRVGNQPQHF
j_call: TRBJ1-5; clone_size: .; v_call: TRBV18; d_call: .; cdr3_nt: TGTGCCAGCTCACCCCGAGCGGGTGTAGAACAGCCCCAGCATTTT; cdr3_aa: CASSPRAGVEQPQHF
j_call: TRBJ1-1; clone_size: .; v_call: TRBV18; d_call: .; cdr3_nt: TGTGCCAGCTCACAGGACAAAACAGGGCCCGTTTTT; cdr3_aa: CASSQDKTGPVF
j_call: TRBJ2-7; clone_size: few; v_call: TRBV29-1; d_call: TRBD2; cdr3_nt: TGCAGCGTTGAAGGCATCGGGGGGAGCATTCTCGAGCAGTACTTC; cdr3_aa: CSVEGIGGSILEQYF
j_call: TRBJ2-5; clone_size: .; v_call: TRBV18; d_call: .; cdr3_nt: TGTGCCAGCTCACCACAAGGGGTAGAGACCCAGTACTTC; cdr3_aa: CASSPQGVETQYF
j_call: TRBJ1-2; clone_size: .; v_call: TRBV29-1; d_call: .; cdr3_nt: TGCAGCGTTGTAGATCTGCAGGGACTCTATGGCTACACCTTC; cdr3_aa: CSVVDLQGLYGYTF
j_call: TRBJ2-3; clone_size: .; v_call: TRBV4-1; d_call: .; cdr3_nt: TGCGCCAGCAGCCAAGGACCAGGGGCAGATACGCAGTATTTT; cdr3_aa: CASSQGPGADTQYF
j_call: TRBJ2-3; clone_size: .; v_call: TRBV4-3; d_call: .; cdr3_nt: TGCGCCAGCAGCGACCTCCGACAGAAAGCACAAGATACGCAGTATTTT; cdr3_aa: CASSDLRQKAQDTQYF
j_call: TRBJ2-5; clone_size: .; v_call: TRBV6-5; d_call: .; cdr3_nt: TGTGCCAGCAGTTACAGTCTAACCCAGTACTTC; cdr3_aa: CASSYSLTQYF
j_call: TRBJ1-4; clone_size: .; v_call: TRBV5-6; d_call: .; cdr3_nt: TGTGCCAGCAGCTCGGATGGACAGTATTCGTTTCATGAAAAACTGTTTTTT; cdr3_aa: CASSSDGQYSFHEKLFF
j_call: TRBJ1-2; clone_size: few; v_call: TRBV28; d_call: .; cdr3_nt: TGTGCCAGCAGTTTTCCGCAGGGGTTGCCCTATGGCTACACCTTC; cdr3_aa: CASSFPQGLPYGYTF
j_call: TRBJ1-1; clone_size: .; v_call: TRBV28; d_call: .; cdr3_nt: TGTGCCAGCAGTTTGGCAGGGGTCCACACTGAAGCTTTCTTT; cdr3_aa: CASSLAGVHTEAFF
j_call: TRBJ2-1; clone_size: .; v_call: TRBV25-1; d_call: .; cdr3_nt: TGTGCCAGCAGCGATTCCGGGACATTTAACAATGAGCAGTTCTTC; cdr3_aa: CASSDSGTFNNEQFF
j_call: TRBJ1-6; clone_size: .; v_call: TRBV30; d_call: .; cdr3_nt: TGTGCCTGGAGTAGGCAGGGTGACTCACCCCTCCACTTT; cdr3_aa: CAWSRQGDSPLHF
j_call: TRBJ2-7; clone_size: .; v_call: TRBV9; d_call: TRBD2; cdr3_nt: TGTGCCAGCAGCGTAGTTGCGGGGGGCTACGAGCAGTACTTC; cdr3_aa: CASSVVAGGYEQYF
j_call: TRBJ1-2; clone_size: .; v_call: TRBV2; d_call: .; cdr3_nt: TGTGCCAGCAGGACATATGGCTACACCTTC; cdr3_aa: CASRTYGYTF
j_call: TRBJ1-4; clone_size: .; v_call: TRBV30; d_call: TRBD1; cdr3_nt: TGTGCCTGGAGTAATGACCCGGGACAGATTAATGAAAAACTGTTTTTT; cdr3_aa: CAWSNDPGQINEKLFF
j_call: TRBJ1-3; clone_size: .; v_call: TRBV4-1; d_call: .; cdr3_nt: TGCGCCAGCAGCCAAGTGCGGCAGTACTCTGGAAACACCATATATTTT; cdr3_aa: CASSQVRQYSGNTIYF
j_call: TRBJ2-1; clone_size: .; v_call: TRBV7-2; d_call: .; cdr3_nt: TGTGCCAGCAGCTACGGGACTCCTAATGAGCAGTTCTTC; cdr3_aa: CASSYGTPNEQFF
j_call: TRBJ1-2; clone_size: .; v_call: TRBV6-5; d_call: TRBD1; cdr3_nt: TGTGCCAGCAGGCCGGGACAGGGCTATGGCTACACCTTC; cdr3_aa: CASRPGQGYGYTF
j_call: TRBJ2-7; clone_size: .; v_call: TRBV27; d_call: .; cdr3_nt: TGTGCCAGCAGACAGAACGGGAACTACGAGCAGTACTTC; cdr3_aa: CASRQNGNYEQYF
j_call: TRBJ1-3; clone_size: .; v_call: TRBV11-2; d_call: .; cdr3_nt: TGTGCCAGCAGCTTTCTCGGGGTCTCTGGAAACACCATATATTTT; cdr3_aa: CASSFLGVSGNTIYF
j_call: TRBJ1-6; clone_size: .; v_call: TRBV5-1; d_call: .; cdr3_nt: TGCGCCAGCAGCTTCGTCGCAGCGATAAATTCACCCCTCCACTTT; cdr3_aa: CASSFVAAINSPLHF
j_call: TRBJ2-7; clone_size: .; v_call: TRBV7-8; d_call: .; cdr3_nt: TGTGCCAGCAGCCTAAGGACAGACTACGAGCAGTACTTC; cdr3_aa: CASSLRTDYEQYF
j_call: TRBJ1-4; clone_size: .; v_call: TRBV10-1; d_call: TRBD1; cdr3_nt: TGCGCCAGCCCGAGACAGGGAAGGGGTGAAAAACTGTTTTTT; cdr3_aa: CASPRQGRGEKLFF